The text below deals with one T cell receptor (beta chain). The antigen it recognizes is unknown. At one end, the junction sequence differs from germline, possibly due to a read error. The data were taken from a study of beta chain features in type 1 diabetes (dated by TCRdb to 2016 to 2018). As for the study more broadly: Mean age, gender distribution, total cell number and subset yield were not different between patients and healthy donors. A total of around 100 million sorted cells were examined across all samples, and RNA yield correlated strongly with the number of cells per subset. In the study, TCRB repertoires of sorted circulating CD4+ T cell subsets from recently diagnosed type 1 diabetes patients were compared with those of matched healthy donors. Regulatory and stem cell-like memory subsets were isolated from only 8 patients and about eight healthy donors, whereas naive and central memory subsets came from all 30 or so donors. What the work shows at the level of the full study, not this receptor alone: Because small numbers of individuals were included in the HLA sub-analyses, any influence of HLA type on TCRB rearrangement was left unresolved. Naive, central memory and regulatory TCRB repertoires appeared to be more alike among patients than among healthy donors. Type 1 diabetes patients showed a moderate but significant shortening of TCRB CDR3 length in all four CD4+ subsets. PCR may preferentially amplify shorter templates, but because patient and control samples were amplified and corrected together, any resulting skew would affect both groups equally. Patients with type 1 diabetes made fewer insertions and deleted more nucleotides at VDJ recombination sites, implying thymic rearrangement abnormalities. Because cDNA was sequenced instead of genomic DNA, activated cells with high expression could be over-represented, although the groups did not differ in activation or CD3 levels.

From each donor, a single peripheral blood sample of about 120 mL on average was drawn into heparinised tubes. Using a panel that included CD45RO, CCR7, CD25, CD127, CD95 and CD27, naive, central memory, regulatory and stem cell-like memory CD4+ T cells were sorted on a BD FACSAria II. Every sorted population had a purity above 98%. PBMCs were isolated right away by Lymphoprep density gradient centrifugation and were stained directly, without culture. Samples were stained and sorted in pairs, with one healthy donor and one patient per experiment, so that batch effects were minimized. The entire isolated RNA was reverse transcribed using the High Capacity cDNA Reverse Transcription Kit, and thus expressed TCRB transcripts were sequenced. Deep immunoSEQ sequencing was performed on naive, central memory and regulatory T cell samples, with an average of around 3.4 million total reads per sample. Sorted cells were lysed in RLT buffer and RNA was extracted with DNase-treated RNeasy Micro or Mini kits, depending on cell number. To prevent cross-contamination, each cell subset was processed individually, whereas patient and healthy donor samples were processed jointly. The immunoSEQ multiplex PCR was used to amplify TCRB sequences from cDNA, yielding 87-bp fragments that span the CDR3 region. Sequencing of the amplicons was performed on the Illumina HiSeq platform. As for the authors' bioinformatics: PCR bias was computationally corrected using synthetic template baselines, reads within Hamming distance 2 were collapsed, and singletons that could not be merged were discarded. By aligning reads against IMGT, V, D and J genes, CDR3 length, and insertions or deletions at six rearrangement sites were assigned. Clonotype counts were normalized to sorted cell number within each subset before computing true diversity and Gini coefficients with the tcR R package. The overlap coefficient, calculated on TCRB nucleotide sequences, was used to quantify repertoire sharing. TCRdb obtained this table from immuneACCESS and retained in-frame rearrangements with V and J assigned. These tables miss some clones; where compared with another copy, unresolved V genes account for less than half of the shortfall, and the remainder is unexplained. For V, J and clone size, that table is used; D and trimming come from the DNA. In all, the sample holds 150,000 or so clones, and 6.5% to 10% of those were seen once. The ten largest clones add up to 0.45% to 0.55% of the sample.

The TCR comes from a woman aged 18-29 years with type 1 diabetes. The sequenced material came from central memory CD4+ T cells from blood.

DNA sequence: TGCGCCAGCAGCAGACAGGGGGCTGGGGCCAACGTCCTGACTTTC. This translates into CASSRQGAGANVLTF. In this chain, TRBV7-9 is recombined with TRBJ2-6, and TRBD1 aligns with 9 junction nucleotides. CDR1 SEHNR and CDR2 FQNEAQ were looked up in the germline V gene (reference sequence). The CDR3 sequence holds 15 residues, the cysteine and phenylalanine included. The kept DNA is CDR3 alone, 45 bases in frame from the first base.